These T cell receptor beta chains were read from a single sample in a study of cytomegalovirus exposure and HLA in healthy donors. Here immunoSEQ multiplex PCR was the method, and the copy in TCRdb shows in-frame clones only, minus some. The table lists about 160,000 clones, roughly three quarters of them singletons. The sample taken for sequencing was PBMCs. Receptors originate from a man aged 35 to 55 in good health and CMV-seropositive. CDR3s include the opening cysteine and the closing phenylalanine or tryptophan. Each record gives: clone size, D gene, V gene, J gene, CDR3 DNA, CDR3 protein. The D gene is left open where the match is weak. Clone size appears in some rows only: once, few, many, or a class for an expanded clone.

>.|TRBD2|TRBV30|TRBJ2-1
TGTGCCTGGAGTAGGGCGGGGGGAAACTCCTACAATGAGCAGTTCTTC
CAWSRAGGNSYNEQFF
>.|TRBD2|TRBV7-6|TRBJ2-2
TGTGCCAGCAGCTTAGGTCGTCTAGCGGGGGGTCTCGACACCGGGGAGCTGTTTTTT
CASSLGRLAGGLDTGELFF
>.|.|TRBV25-1|TRBJ1-1
TGTGCCAGCGCATCGACAGGACAAGCTTTCTTT
CASASTGQAFF
>.|TRBD2|TRBV5-6|TRBJ2-1
TGTGCCAGCAGCGGGTGGGCTAGCGGGGTCTACAATGAGCAGTTCTTC
CASSGWASGVYNEQFF
>.|.|TRBV6-5|TRBJ1-3
TGTGCCAGCAGTCTGGGGGGGGCAGTAGGAAACACCATATATTTT
CASSLGGAVGNTIYF
>.|TRBD1|TRBV4-2|TRBJ1-5
TGTGCCAGCAGCCTGGTGCAGGGGACAGGGCAGCCCCAGCATTTT
CASSLVQGTGQPQHF
>few|TRBD1|TRBV14|TRBJ2-5
TGTGCCAGCAGCCCACTGACAGGGATGGAGACCCAGTACTTC
CASSPLTGMETQYF
>.|.|TRBV9|TRBJ2-1
TGTGCCAGCAGCGAAAGGAGCTACAATGAGCAGTTCTTC
CASSERSYNEQFF
>.|.|TRBV5-1|TRBJ2-5
TGCGCCAGCAGCTTAACACAAGAGACCCAGTACTTC
CASSLTQETQYF
>.|.|TRBV7-2|TRBJ1-2
TGTGCCAGCAGCTTAACGGACAGTAACTATGGCTACACCTTC
CASSLTDSNYGYTF
>.|.|TRBV7-9|TRBJ2-7
TGTGCCAGCAGTTCCGTCGACAGGTACGAGCAGTACTTC
CASSSVDRYEQYF
>once|.|TRBV27|TRBJ1-1
TGTGCCAGCACCCTTAGAGGGGGGGGGCACACTGAAGCTTTCTTT
CASTLRGGGHTEAFF
>few|.|TRBV4-1|TRBJ2-1
TGCGCCAGCAGCCAAGAAGGACTCCATGAGCAGTTCTTC
CASSQEGLHEQFF
>.|.|TRBV7-9|TRBJ1-2
TGTGCCAGCAGCTCGAATCAGTCCCCTTGGAGGAACTATGGCTACACCTTC
CASSSNQSPWRNYGYTF
>.|.|TRBV9|TRBJ2-3
TGTGCCAGCAGCGTAGCGAGCACAGATACGCAGTATTTT
CASSVASTDTQYF
>.|TRBD1|TRBV7-9|TRBJ1-5
TGTGCCAGCAGCAGGACAGGGGACAATCAGCCCCAGCATTTT
CASSRTGDNQPQHF
>.|.|TRBV27|TRBJ2-2
TGTGCCAGCAGTTCCCAATTAAGGGGGTTCGTCACCGGGGAGCTGTTTTTT
CASSSQLRGFVTGELFF
>.|.|TRBV5-6|TRBJ2-1
TGTGCCAGCAGCCTACGGGGATTCAATGAGCAGTTCTTC
CASSLRGFNEQFF
>.|.|TRBV9|TRBJ2-5
TGTGCCAGCAGCTTCCGGGGGGCGGGTCTCCAAGAGACCCAGTACTTC
CASSFRGAGLQETQYF
>.|.|TRBV29-1|TRBJ1-4
TGCAGCGTTGCTCAGGGCCTTGAAAAACTGTTTTTT
CSVAQGLEKLFF
>.|.|TRBV5-6|TRBJ2-7
TGTGCCAGCAGCCGCAGGGGAGAGCAGTACTTC
CASSRRGEQYF
>.|.|TRBV19|TRBJ1-1
TGTGCCAGTAGTTTCGGGAGAAGGGATACTGAAGCTTTCTTT
CASSFGRRDTEAFF
>.|TRBD1|TRBV6-1|TRBJ1-6
TGTGCCAGCAGTGAAGGGACAGGGTTACCCCTCCACTTT
CASSEGTGLPLHF
>.|.|TRBV5-4|TRBJ2-2
TGTGCCAGCAGCTCAGGGGAAAGGGACACCGGGGAGCTGTTTTTT
CASSSGERDTGELFF
>.|TRBD1|TRBV7-9|TRBJ2-3
TGTGCCAGCAGCTCTAACAGGGGGCACACAGATACGCAGTATTTT
CASSSNRGHTDTQYF
>few|.|TRBV2|TRBJ2-3
TGTGCCAGCAGTACCTTACGCGGGGGCCCTAGCACAGATACGCAGTATTTT
CASSTLRGGPSTDTQYF
>.|.|TRBV9|TRBJ2-1
TGTGCCAGCAGCTGGGACATTCAGGATAATGAGCAGTTCTTC
CASSWDIQDNEQFF
>.|TRBD2|TRBV7-3|TRBJ2-6
TGTGCCAGCAGCCTTACCCCGACTAGCGGGAGATCCTCTGGGGCCAACGTCCTGACTTTC
CASSLTPTSGRSSGANVLTF
>once|TRBD1|TRBV19|TRBJ1-4
TGTGCCAGTAGCCCCGAGAGGGGGCAGGGTGAAAAACTGTTTTTT
CASSPERGQGEKLFF
>.|TRBD1|TRBV9|TRBJ1-1
TGTGCCAGCAGCATCGGGACAGGGCTTAGTACTGAAGCTTTCTTT
CASSIGTGLSTEAFF
>.|TRBD2|TRBV7-3|TRBJ2-1
TGTGCCAGCAGCTTACAAGCGGGGGGGCGTTACAATGAGCAGTTCTTC
CASSLQAGGRYNEQFF
>once|TRBD1|TRBV11-2|TRBJ1-1
TGTGCCAGCAGCTCCTTCGACAGGGGTGGTGAAGCTTTCTTT
CASSSFDRGGEAFF
>.|TRBD1|TRBV4-1|TRBJ2-1
TGCGCCAGCAGCCAAGGTCTGTCGGGGACAGGCCATTACAATGAGCAGTTCTTC
CASSQGLSGTGHYNEQFF
>.|.|TRBV7-2|TRBJ2-4
TGTGCCAGCAGCCCAGGAGCCAAAAACATTCAGTACTTC
CASSPGAKNIQYF
>.|.|TRBV18|TRBJ1-4
TGTGCCAGCTCACCCCGAGCGGGGGATGAAAAACTGTTTTTT
CASSPRAGDEKLFF
>.|TRBD1|TRBV6-1|TRBJ2-3
TGTGCCAGCAGTGTGGGACAGGCGACAGATACGCAGTATTTT
CASSVGQATDTQYF
>.|.|TRBV12-5|TRBJ2-2
TGTGCTAGTGGCCCGGGACAAAACACCGGGGAGCTGTTTTTT
CASGPGQNTGELFF
>.|.|TRBV27|TRBJ2-1
TGTGCCAGCGGGATCAGGGACACCTACAATGAGCAGTTCTTC
CASGIRDTYNEQFF
>.|TRBD1|TRBV15|TRBJ2-5
TGTGCCACCAGCAGGGACAGGGGGAGAGAGACCCAGTACTTC
CATSRDRGRETQYF
>.|.|TRBV15|TRBJ2-5
TGTGCCACCAGCAGAGATCGCGGGGCGAGGGAGACCCAGTACTTC
CATSRDRGARETQYF
>.|.|TRBV2|TRBJ2-7
TGTGCCAGCACCCTCCGGACAGTCTCCTACGAGCAGTACTTC
CASTLRTVSYEQYF
>.|TRBD2|TRBV4-3|TRBJ2-5
TGCGCCAGCAGCCACGGACTAGCGGGGCCAGGGACCCAGTACTTC
CASSHGLAGPGTQYF
>.|.|TRBV5-4|TRBJ2-2
TGTGCCAGCAGCGCAGGAGGTGTCACCGGGGAGCTGTTTTTT
CASSAGGVTGELFF
>.|.|TRBV20-1|TRBJ1-2
TGCAGTGCTACAGGGGACTATGGCTACACCTTC
CSATGDYGYTF
>once|TRBD2|TRBV5-5|TRBJ2-5
TGTGCCAGCAGCTTGAGCATGGAGGCGGGGGGGCTGGAGACCCAGTACTTC
CASSLSMEAGGLETQYF
>.|.|TRBV27|TRBJ2-7
TGTGCCAGCAGTTTATCGAAGAGCTCCTACGAGCAGTACTTC
CASSLSKSSYEQYF
>.|.|TRBV9|TRBJ2-1
TGTGCCAGCAGCGTACGCCAGTACAATGAGCAGTTCTTC
CASSVRQYNEQFF
>.|TRBD1|TRBV29-1|TRBJ2-5
TGCAGCGCTATGACAGGGCAGGAGCAGTACTTC
CSAMTGQEQYF
>.|TRBD1|TRBV14|TRBJ1-1
TGTGCCAGCAGCCGGACAGGGCTTAACACTGAAGCTTTCTTT
CASSRTGLNTEAFF
>few|.|TRBV16|TRBJ1-4
TGTGCCAGCAGCCAATCGCGGTCGGGAATTAATGAAAAACTGTTTTTT
CASSQSRSGINEKLFF
>.|.|TRBV5-1|TRBJ1-1
TGCGCCAGCAGCTTGGGACAGCCGAACACTGAAGCTTTCTTT
CASSLGQPNTEAFF
>.|.|TRBV5-1|TRBJ2-4
TGCGCCAGCAGCTTGGACGGGGGGCGGGGAAACATTCAGTACTTC
CASSLDGGRGNIQYF
>.|TRBD1|TRBV25-1|TRBJ2-7
TGTGCCAGCAGTGACCCGGGACAGGGAATAGAGGAGCAGTACTTC
CASSDPGQGIEEQYF